The sequence of this T cell receptor beta chain was determined in a study of blood T cells in healthy people across ages. With a J-beta primer mix and a sample-barcoded 5' primer, a second PCR ran about 7 to 12 cycles. TCRdb re-called the 5' RACE reads with MiXCR, one entry per CDR3 protein. The table includes 1.5 million to 2 million distinct CDR3 sequences, roughly 52% detected once. Germline assignment: CDR1 SQVTM and CDR2 ANQGSEA. The CDR3 covers 12 residues. The V end lost 7 bases, the J end lost 5 bases, and 14 bases lay between the germline ends. Many counts were recorded for this clonotype. The chain uses TRBV29-1 and TRBJ2-5; perhaps TRBD1 as D (5 bases). Sequencing was done on a sample of blood. The source of this sequence is a woman aged 40 to 50 in good health. This CDR3 is CSAELTAETQYF. CDR3 DNA: TGCAGCGCTGAGTTGACAGCGGAGACCCAGTACTTC.